This TCR beta chain was recovered during a study of blood T cell repertoires in COVID-19. Study as a whole: There were acute and convalescent COVID-19 samples, and they came from the United States, Italy and Spain. The cDNA or gDNA used as material had been derived from T cells, B-cell-depleted T cells, or PBMCs.

This clone was counted between two and nine times. The trim removed 5 bases at V and 5 bases at J, leaving 6 bases unmatched. CDR1 is MDHEN, CDR2 SYDVKM, per germline. The CDR3 runs 15 residues. Profiled with immunoSEQ multiplex PCR; TCRdb holds only in-frame clones, not every one. Found here are some 270,000 clones, 80% to 90% of them singletons; the top ten hold 3.5% to 5.5%. The material sequenced was PBMCs or T cells enriched from blood (not recorded which). The V gene is TRBV28, the J gene TRBJ1-5, with 10 bases that match TRBD1. The sequence came from a woman aged 25-40 years who had recovered from COVID-19. The CDR3 sequence: CASSAGTGVDQPQHF. The CDR3 bases are TGTGCCAGCAGTGCGGGGACAGGGGTAGATCAGCCCCAGCATTTT.